What follows are 10 T cell receptor beta chains derived from one specimen sequenced in a study of cytomegalovirus exposure and HLA in healthy donors. PCR employed 60 Vbeta and 13 Jbeta primers. Clones were sequenced by immunoSEQ multiplex PCR, and TCRdb holds only the in-frame ones, with some missing. The sample lists roughly 100,000 clones; roughly four fifths were seen once. The sample taken for sequencing was PBMCs. These receptors were obtained from a woman aged 55-70 years in good health and CMV-seropositive.

The CDR3 DNA is TGTGCCAGCAGTTCCTATCTGAAAGCTTTCTTT. Translated, it gives CASSSYLKAFF. The V gene is TRBV6-1, the J gene TRBJ1-1; no definite D call. The CDR3 is made up of 11 amino acids. With 5 bases removed from V and 9 bases from J, the gap between germline ends came to 10 bases. Looked up from germline, CDR1 is MNHNS and CDR2 is SASEGT.

This clone occurred a few times. The J gene is TRBJ2-5, the V gene TRBV30; 7 nucleotides match TRBD1. CDR1 GTSNPN and CDR2 SVGIG come from the germline V gene (reference sequence). CDR3 length: 15 residues. Trimming took 5 bases from V and 4 from J; bases not matched to a gene: 13. The chain's CDR3 is CAWHRKGASRETQYF. Here the CDR3 DNA reads TGTGCCTGGCACCGCAAGGGGGCTTCTAGAGAGACCCAGTACTTC.

The chain is built from TRBV9 and TRBJ2-7; D is possibly TRBD1 (5 bases). Germline V gene sequence: CDR1 SGDLS, CDR2 YYNGEE. Trimming removed 4 bases at V and 2 bases at J, with 13 bases between. The CDR3 spans 14 residues. The CDR3 spells CASSRLIGAYEQYF. Written as DNA, the CDR3 is TGTGCCAGCAGCCGGTTGATAGGGGCCTACGAGCAGTACTTC.

The chain combines TRBV28 with TRBJ1-5; 7 positions agree with TRBD1. The trim removed 7 bases at V and 4 bases at J, leaving 7 bases unmatched. Germline V gene data show CDR1 as MDHEN and CDR2 as SYDVKM. There are 14 residues in the CDR3. The CDR3 loop reads CASMEGAGNQPQHF. CDR3 in DNA: TGTGCCAGCATGGAGGGGGCCGGGAATCAGCCCCAGCATTTT.

The genes are TRBV29-1 and TRBJ2-1; TRBD1 is a possible D gene (6 bases). Per germline, CDR1 SQVTM and CDR2 ANQGSEA. CDR3 length: 14 amino acids. Trimming cost V 6 bases and J 5 bases, with 17 bases left between them. CDR3 in amino acids: CSVRLPPGDNEQFF. The CDR3 nucleotides read TGCAGCGTGCGACTACCCCCAGGGGACAATGAGCAGTTCTTC.

The chain employs TRBV27 and TRBJ1-2; 9 bases are a match to TRBD1. The CDR3 extends over 14 amino acids. Germline CDR1 is MNHEY and CDR2 is SMNVEV (reference sequence). V lost 3 bases and J lost 7; bases outside the gene matches: 6. In nucleotides, the CDR3 is TGTGCCAGCAGTTTGGGGACAGGGACATCTGGCTACACCTTC. Translating it yields CASSLGTGTSGYTF.

The V call is TRBV11-3, the J call TRBJ2-1, with 9 bases fitting TRBD2. This CDR3 region has 15 residues. Trimming removed 5 bases from V and 0 bases from J; junction bases left unmatched: 2. CDR1 is SGHNT and CDR2 is YENEEA in the germline V gene. The CDR3 here is CASSRSGSSYNEQFF. The CDR3 DNA sequence: TGTGCCAGCAGCCGTAGCGGGAGCTCCTACAATGAGCAGTTCTTC.

The rearrangement joins TRBV9 to TRBJ1-2; 9 nucleotides agree with TRBD1. The CDR3 extends over 17 amino acids. Germline-derived CDR1 and CDR2 are SGDLS and YYNGEE. The J segment lost 5 bases and the V segment lost 3 bases, leaving 14 bases of the junction unmatched. In DNA, the CDR3 is TGTGCCAGCAGCGCCCGAGGGACAGGGCAAGATATGTATGGCTACACCTTC. This translates into CASSARGTGQDMYGYTF.

The chain employs TRBV7-8 and TRBJ1-1, with TRBD1 matching 8 bases. V trimming: 1 base; J trimming: 4 bases; junction bases outside the gene matches: 5. The CDR3 sequence is 15 residues long. Germline V lookup: CDR1 SGHVS, CDR2 FQNEAQ. The CDR3 loop reads CASSLDLRGLTEAFF. The CDR3 coding sequence is TGTGCCAGCAGCTTAGATCTCAGGGGGCTCACTGAAGCTTTCTTT.

J is TRBJ2-1 and V is TRBV6-4; 8 nucleotides line up with TRBD2. With 10 bases clipped from V and 4 bases from J, the junction kept 6 bases outside the gene matches. Germline V gene lookup returns CDR1 MRHNA and CDR2 SNTAGT. CDR3 length: 13 residues. As DNA, the CDR3 is TGTGCCACCCGGCCGGGAGGGTACAATGAGCAGTTCTTC. Translated: CATRPGGYNEQFF.